The 6 T cell receptor beta chains below all came from one sample that was sequenced in a study of neurological immune-mediated disorders. TCRdb reanalysed the 5' RACE reads using MiXCR and keeps one entry per CDR3 protein. The sample has more than 45,000 distinct CDR3 sequences, 3.5% seen once. The sequenced sample consisted of PBMCs. The source of these receptors is a woman aged 30 to 39 with multiple sclerosis.

The chain combines TRBV5-1 with TRBJ2-3, with a weak D call TRBD1 (5 bases). The CDR3 covers 14 residues. Germline CDR1 is SGHRS and CDR2 is YFSETQ. The V end was cut by 0 bases, the J end by 2 bases, with 7 bases between. As DNA, the CDR3 is TGCGCCAGCAGCTTGGGACAGAACACAGATACGCAGTATTTT. Translating it yields CASSLGQNTDTQYF.

Ten or more counts support this clonotype. The gene calls are TRBV29-1 and TRBJ2-3; the D is unclear. Germline lookup yields CDR1 SQVTM and CDR2 ANQGSEA. The CDR3 is 10 amino acids. The germline V and J ends were trimmed by 7 bases and 6 bases, with 8 bases remaining between them. The CDR3 reads CSGAADTQYF. The CDR3 DNA is TGCAGCGGGGCGGCGGATACGCAGTATTTT.

This clonotype was counted ten times or more. The rearrangement links TRBV29-1 to TRBJ1-2, with D maybe TRBD1 (5 bases). Between the trimmed V and J ends, which lost 3 bases and 4 bases, there was a span of 6 bases. The CDR3 is 11 amino acids. Germline V gives CDR1 SQVTM, CDR2 ANQGSEA. The DNA of the CDR3 is TGCAGCGTTGACAGGGTCTATGGCTACACCTTC. Translating it yields CSVDRVYGYTF.

This clonotype has a count of ten or more. This chain uses TRBV7-9 with TRBJ2-2, with unresolved D. The CDR3 spans 15 residues. Trimming removed 1 base from V and 4 bases from J, with 10 bases in between. Germline V gene data show CDR1 as SEHNR and CDR2 as FQNEAQ (reference sequence). The CDR3 DNA reads as TGTGCCAGCAGCTTAGGGTCGCTCAGCACCGGGGAGCTGTTTTTT. The encoded protein is CASSLGSLSTGELFF.

This clonotype was recorded many times. V gene TRBV12-3 or TRBV12-4 combines with J gene TRBJ1-2; D is possibly TRBD1 (5 bases). This CDR3 comprises 13 residues. With 0 bases removed from V and 7 bases from J, the gap between germline ends came to 9 bases. The CDR3 reads CASSLAGPGGYTF. CDR3 coding DNA: TGTGCCAGCAGTTTAGCGGGGCCGGGTGGCTACACCTTC.

This clonotype appeared many times. V gene TRBV5-8 combines with J gene TRBJ1-4, with D unresolved. The CDR3 contains 14 residues. The V gene's germline CDR1 is SGHTS and CDR2 YDEGEE. The V end was cut by 4 bases, the J end by 0 bases, with 7 bases between. The CDR3 loop reads CASSRPATNEKLFF. CDR3 sequence (DNA): TGTGCCAGCAGCAGGCCGGCAACTAATGAAAAACTGTTTTTT.